One and the same sample provided the 5 T cell receptor beta chains below, sequenced in a study of Graves' ophthalmopathy and Graves' hyperthyroidism. Amplified material comprised TCR beta CDR3 regions derived from RNA transcripts. The workflow started with a first-round RT-PCR run with HTBI primers and then moved on to a second-round multiplex PCR. MiXCR, run by TCRdb on the multiplex PCR reads, gives a single entry per CDR3 protein. The table records about 740,000 distinct CDR3 sequences, 35% to 50% of them present only once. Sequences were obtained from peripheral blood. Every receptor here comes from an adult man with Graves' ophthalmopathy.

In this sample, this clonotype turned up many times. The J gene is TRBJ1-1, the V gene TRBV11-2; no clear D. There are 14 residues in the CDR3. Per germline, CDR1 SGHAT and CDR2 FQNNGV. V lost 2 bases and J lost 1, with 8 bases in between. CDR3 residues: CASSLFRRNTEAFF. CDR3 nucleotides: TGTGCCAGCAGCTTATTTCGCCGGAACACTGAAGCTTTCTTT.

Judged by abundance, this clonotype is medium-sized. The rearrangement joins TRBV25-1 to TRBJ1-3; maybe TRBD1 (6 bases). The V gene lost 4 bases and the J gene lost 0 bases, with 16 bases spanning the gap. This CDR3 spans 17 amino acids. Germline V gene lookup returns CDR1 MGHDK and CDR2 SYGVNS. The CDR3 sequence: CASSGGGFLTSGNTIYF. The CDR3 nucleotides are TGTGCCAGCAGTGGAGGGGGATTCCTAACCTCTGGAAACACCATATATTTT.

J is TRBJ1-2 and V is TRBV2; the match to TRBD1 covers 9 bases. From germline, CDR1 is SNHLY and CDR2 FYNNEI. V shed 6 bases, J shed 4 bases, and the junction held 6 bases outside the gene matches. CDR3 length: 14 amino acids. CDR3 protein: CASRLGQGGYGYTF. CDR3 bases: TGTGCCAGCAGGCTGGGACAGGGTGGCTATGGCTACACCTTC.

This rearrangement joins TRBV10-2 to TRBJ2-2, with 8 nucleotides matching TRBD2. The germline gives CDR1 WSHSY, CDR2 SAAADI. The CDR3 loop spans 15 amino acids. Trimming cost V 6 bases and J 5 bases; bases outside gene matches: 8. CDR3 protein: CASSESGGRTGELFF. In DNA, the CDR3 is TGCGCCAGCAGCGAAAGCGGGGGTCGTACCGGGGAGCTGTTTTTT.

The rearrangement joins TRBV20-1 to TRBJ1-1, with 10 positions matching TRBD1. V trimming: 1 base; J trimming: 5 bases; junction bases outside the gene matches: 4. Germline lookup yields CDR1 DFQATT and CDR2 SNEGSKA (reference sequence). This CDR3 is built from 14 residues. The chain's CDR3 is CSARGWDRGTEAFF. CDR3 DNA sequence: TGCAGTGCTAGAGGGTGGGACAGGGGAACTGAAGCTTTCTTT.